The 12 T cell receptor beta chains below were found in one sample sequenced in a study of control samples from healthy donors and cancer patients. Sequencing used immunoSEQ multiplex PCR; TCRdb keeps in-frame clones, though not all of them. The sample lists fewer than 150,000 clones; more than 85% were seen once. Sequencing was carried out using blood. These receptors were collected from a man aged 18 to 29 in good health.

This clone has only one observation. The J gene is TRBJ2-1, the V gene TRBV11-2; D uncertain. The V end was cut by 3 bases, the J end by 10 bases, with 10 bases between. CDR3 size: 12 residues. Germline V CDR1 and CDR2: SGHAT, FQNNGV. CDR3 region: CASSFSRREQFF. CDR3 bases: TGTGCCAGCAGCTTTAGTCGAAGGGAGCAGTTCTTC.

The rearrangement links TRBV19 to TRBJ1-5; D remains unclear. V was shortened by 1 base and J by 0 bases, with 10 bases between the two germline ends. CDR3 length equals 16 residues. Germline V lookup: CDR1 LNHDA, CDR2 SQIVND (reference sequence). The chain's CDR3 is CASSIGGGNSNQPQHF. For the CDR3, the DNA is TGTGCCAGTAGTATAGGAGGAGGCAATAGCAATCAGCCCCAGCATTTT.

The rearrangement uses TRBV21-1 and TRBJ2-2; the D call of TRBD2 is as the table states it, not checked on the DNA. TRBV21-1 is a pseudogene segment. The CDR3 covers 17 residues. CDR3 sequence: CASSKGGGGSNTGELFF. The CDR3 bases are TGTGCCAGCAGCAAAGGGGGCGGGGGATCGAACACCGGGGAGCTGTTTTTT.

The chain has TRBV19 and TRBJ1-2; no definite D call. CDR3 length: 15 amino acids. With 3 bases removed from V and 2 bases from J, the gap between germline ends came to 13 bases. Germline V gene data show CDR1 as LNHDA and CDR2 as SQIVND (reference sequence). CDR3: CASSIFIDGNYGYTF. In DNA form, the CDR3 reads TGTGCCAGTAGTATCTTTATAGATGGCAACTATGGCTACACCTTC.

The DNA for the CDR3 is TGTGCCAGCAGCTTATCGAGGCAAATTGGCTACACCTTC. It is translated as CASSLSRQIGYTF. This chain connects TRBV7-9 to TRBJ1-2; D remains ambiguous. V was trimmed by 2 bases and J by 7 bases, leaving 11 bases between them. Per the germline V gene, CDR1 is SEHNR and CDR2 is FQNEAQ (reference sequence). The CDR3 is made up of 13 amino acids.

The CDR3 region has the DNA TGTGCCAGCAGCTTAAGGGGACAGTTGGGTGAAAAACTGTTTTTT. Its translation: CASSLRGQLGEKLFF. The chain employs TRBV7-3 and TRBJ1-4; 7 bases map to TRBD1. The CDR3 covers 15 residues. CDR1 and CDR2 from the germline V gene are SGHTA and FQGTGA. Trimming took 1 base from V and 7 from J; bases not matched to a gene: 6.

This chain joins TRBV3-1 (or the pseudogene TRBV3-2) and TRBJ2-3; 11 nucleotides match TRBD2. Germline V lookup: CDR1 LGHDT, CDR2 YNNKEL (reference sequence). The CDR3 contains 15 residues. V shed 5 bases and J 4 bases; nucleotides not matched to a gene: 5. CDR3 DNA sequence: TGTGCCAGCAGCGCAGGACTAGCGGGTGCAGATACGCAGTATTTT. Its protein is CASSAGLAGADTQYF.

The V and J genes are TRBV5-1 and TRBJ1-3, with D hard to call. V dropped 7 bases and J dropped 2 bases, with 10 bases sitting between them. The CDR3 is made up of 13 amino acids. From germline, CDR1 is SGHRS and CDR2 YFSETQ. CDR3 protein: CASGPGPGNTIYF. The DNA of the CDR3 is TGCGCCAGCGGGCCTGGCCCTGGAAACACCATATATTTT.

This clone was observed once. The J gene is TRBJ1-1, the V gene TRBV6-5; possible D gene TRBD1, 5 bases. V was cut by 6 bases and J by 5 bases, with 13 bases left in between. Germline CDR1 is MNHEY and CDR2 is SVGAGI. This CDR3 has 13 residues. This CDR3 is CASRLGGGTEAFF. CDR3 nucleotides: TGTGCCAGCAGGTTGGGTGGGGGAACTGAAGCTTTCTTT.

This chain links TRBV3-1 (or the pseudogene TRBV3-2) with TRBJ1-6; D is unresolved. Germline-derived CDR1 and CDR2 are LGHDT and YNNKEL (reference sequence). The CDR3 is 16 amino acids. V shed 1 base and J shed 3 bases, with 10 bases lying between them. The CDR3 DNA reads as TGTGCCAGCAGCCAAGGAAGCAACAACTATAATTCACCCCTCCACTTT. Protein: CASSQGSNNYNSPLHF.

V usage is TRBV6-5 and J usage is TRBJ1-1, with 7 bases aligning to TRBD1. The CDR3 sequence is 14 residues long. Germline V CDR1 and CDR2: MNHEY, SVGAGI. The ends lost 2 bases at V and 3 bases at J; junction bases unmatched: 3. The chain's CDR3 is CASSYQGQYTEAFF. The CDR3 DNA reads as TGTGCCAGCAGTTACCAGGGACAGTACACTGAAGCTTTCTTT.

The rearrangement joins TRBV7-3 to TRBJ1-2; 7 bases match TRBD1. After removal of 1 base from V and 7 bases from J, the junction contained 3 bases not matched to a gene. The germline V gene has CDR1 SGHTA and CDR2 FQGTGA. The CDR3 consists of 13 residues. CDR3: CASSLRQGAGYTF. In nucleotides, the CDR3 is TGTGCCAGCAGCTTAAGACAGGGTGCTGGCTACACCTTC.